Listed here is a single T cell receptor beta chain. The count of this clone is one. The antigen it binds to is not known. Base-call qualities are not available, and no considerably larger clone is one nucleotide away. The data were taken from a study of technical replicates of blood from a handful of donors (TCRdb year 2017). The CDR3 runs 12 amino acids, cysteine and phenylalanine included. Solely the CDR3 DNA is kept, with 36 bases framed from the first base. For CDR1 and CDR2, the germline V gene lists KGHSH and LQKENI. Deletion took 0 bases off V and 8 bases off J, with a span of 7 bases between the germline ends. The library was built by means of the immunoSEQ multiplex PCR assay. The table comes from immuneACCESS by way of TCRdb, which keeps in-frame sequences with V and J called. Part of the clones is missing from these tables; in studies checked, under half for an unresolved V gene and the rest for unknown reasons. This sample lists around 76,000 clones; under 99% were detected once. The leading ten clones occupy less than 0.25% of the sample.

In this chain, TRBV18 is recombined with TRBJ1-1; no D gene call is confident. The TCR sequence derives from a human donor in good health. The sequenced sample consisted of T cells isolated from PBMCs. This receptor has the CDR3 CASSPPAREAFF. DNA sequence: TGTGCCAGCTCACCACCGGCAAGAGAAGCTTTCTTT. With the portions outside the CDR3 filled from the reference TRBV18 and TRBJ1-1 genes, the complete variable region becomes NAGVMQNPRHLVRRRGQEARLRCSPMKGHSHVYWYRQLPEEGLKFMVYLQKENIIDESGMPKERFSAEFPKEGPSILRIQQVVRGDSAAYFCASSPPAREAFFGQGTRLTVV.